The following is a T cell receptor (beta chain) sequence with its context. These data are taken from a study of shared T cell receptors in the human thymus. Clones were read by immunoSEQ multiplex PCR, and TCRdb kept only the in-frame ones, dropping some. Of hundreds of thousands of clones listed, around 87% were seen once; the top ten hold 0.009% to 0.0095%. CDR1 MNHEY and CDR2 SVGAGI come from the germline V gene. The CDR3 is made up of 15 amino acids. With 5 bases removed from V and 4 bases from J, the gap between germline ends came to 18 bases. These data also formed part of another study, on human thymus T cells. As reported in that work: The thymus tissue came from resections taken during corrective heart surgery. Apparent skewing of V and J gene usage characterized both thymic and blood repertoires. Thymic TCR repertoires of unrelated people reportedly overlapped highly.

Sample: thymocytes. The chain recombines TRBV6-5 with TRBJ2-7; tentative D call: TRBD1 (6 bases). This clonotype was obtained from a boy under two years old with a congenital heart defect. The DNA for the CDR3 is TGTGCCAGCAGTCCCACGCCAGGGGTGGCGTACGAGCAGTACTTC. It codes for CASSPTPGVAYEQYF.